These 22 T cell receptor beta chains share one sample of origin, sequenced in a study of blood T cell repertoires in COVID-19. The assay was immunoSEQ multiplex PCR, and TCRdb's table has in-frame clones only and misses some. Of about 170,000 clones in the sample, approximately 83% were seen once. Sequencing was carried out using peripheral blood. These receptors all come from a woman aged 80 or older with acute or convalescent COVID-19.

The chain recombines TRBV25-1 with TRBJ2-5; D is perhaps TRBD1 (6 bases). Trimming stripped 8 bases from V and 5 bases from J, with 18 bases between. The CDR3 has 14 amino acids. Germline CDR1 is MGHDK and CDR2 is SYGVNS. CDR3 region: CASGERGTGETQYF. The CDR3 coding sequence is TGTGCCAGCGGGGAGAGGGGGACGGGGGAGACCCAGTACTTC.

The chain couples TRBV2 to TRBJ2-2, with a possible D match to TRBD2 (5 bases). Germline assignment: CDR1 SNHLY and CDR2 FYNNEI. With 1 base removed from V and 7 bases from J, the gap between germline ends came to 10 bases. This CDR3 spans 14 amino acids. CDR3 region: CASSEEGGSGELFF. CDR3 in DNA: TGTGCCAGCAGTGAAGAGGGTGGGAGCGGGGAGCTGTTTTTT.

The table lists this clone with many counts. The chain employs TRBV27 and TRBJ1-5; TRBD1 is a possible D gene (5 bases). The CDR3 covers 15 residues. V lost 5 bases and J 2 bases, leaving 13 bases between the germline ends. Germline V gives CDR1 MNHEY, CDR2 SMNVEV (reference sequence). The CDR3 nucleotides read TGTGCCAGCAGTCCGCAGGGTCTGGGCAATCAGCCCCAGCATTTT. Protein sequence: CASSPQGLGNQPQHF.

The chain couples TRBV18 to TRBJ2-1; a possible D gene is TRBD1 (5 bases). Between the trimmed V and J ends, which lost 8 bases and 5 bases, there was a span of 16 bases. The V gene's germline CDR1 is KGHSH and CDR2 LQKENI. The CDR3 runs 14 residues. In DNA form, the CDR3 reads TGTGCCAGCGCCAGACAGCCCGATAACAATGAGCAGTTCTTC. Encoded protein: CASARQPDNNEQFF.

V gene TRBV6-4 combines with J gene TRBJ2-1; D uncertain. The CDR3 spans 16 residues. CDR1 MRHNA and CDR2 SNTAGT come from the germline V gene. V lost 0 bases and J lost 0, with 9 bases in between. The DNA for the CDR3 is TGTGCCAGCAGTGACTCGTACAGCCTCTCCTACAATGAGCAGTTCTTC. This codes for CASSDSYSLSYNEQFF.

The chain combines TRBV11-2 with TRBJ2-7, with a weak D call TRBD2 (7 bases). Per germline, CDR1 SGHAT and CDR2 FQNNGV. CDR3 size: 13 residues. V was shortened by 3 bases and J by 9 bases, with 15 bases between the two germline ends. DNA for the CDR3: TGTGCCAGCAGCTTCCCGACGGGGGGCGGGCAGTACTTC. This translates into CASSFPTGGGQYF.

With respect to this clone: One junction end disagrees with the germline gene, perhaps due to a read error. V is TRBV7-7 and J is TRBJ2-5; TRBD2 agrees at 11 bases. Germline values: CDR1 SSHAT, CDR2 FNYEAQ (reference sequence). This CDR3 comprises 15 residues. CDR3 bases: TGTGCTAGCAGCTTGATGACTAGCGGGAAGGAGACCCAGTACTTC. Translation gives CASSLMTSGKETQYF.

V and J are TRBV7-7 and TRBJ2-2; perhaps TRBD2 as D (5 bases). The CDR3 has 12 residues. With 4 bases removed from V and 7 bases from J, the gap between germline ends came to 7 bases. The germline gives CDR1 SSHAT, CDR2 FNYEAQ (reference sequence). CDR3 residues: CASSSEGGELFF. The CDR3 DNA reads as TGTGCCAGCAGCTCCGAGGGCGGGGAGCTGTTTTTT.

The rearrangement uses TRBV15 and TRBJ2-2; 8 bases are shared with TRBD2. Unmatched junction bases numbered 0, after V lost 0 bases and J lost 0 bases. This CDR3 spans 16 amino acids. Germline lookup yields CDR1 LNHNV and CDR2 YYDKDF (reference sequence). CDR3 region: CATSRELAANTGELFF. In DNA form, the CDR3 reads TGTGCCACCAGCAGAGAACTAGCGGCGAACACCGGGGAGCTGTTTTTT.

This chain connects TRBV2 to TRBJ2-2, with 12 bases matching TRBD2. With V trimmed by 0 bases and J by 1 base, 6 bases remained unmatched. Germline values: CDR1 SNHLY, CDR2 FYNNEI. The CDR3 extends over 19 amino acids. The CDR3 nucleotides are TGTGCCAGCAGTGAAGCCCGACCGGGACTAGCGGGGAACACCGGGGAGCTGTTTTTT. This encodes CASSEARPGLAGNTGELFF.

The sample holds one count of this clone. V and J are TRBV5-1 and TRBJ2-7; 8 bases fit TRBD1. Germline-derived CDR1 and CDR2 are SGHRS and YFSETQ. The CDR3 is made up of 16 amino acids. After removal of 4 bases from V and 1 base from J, the junction contained 10 bases not matched to a gene. The CDR3 here is CASSPKDRVGSYEQYF. Here the CDR3 DNA reads TGCGCCAGCAGCCCTAAGGACAGGGTGGGGTCCTACGAGCAGTACTTC.

The CDR3 DNA sequence: TGTGCCAGCCGGACAGTCATGCTAGAAAAACTGTTTTTT. This gives the protein CASRTVMLEKLFF. This chain connects TRBV28 to TRBJ1-4; D may be TRBD1 (6 bases). The CDR3 runs to 13 residues. CDR1 and CDR2 (germline): MDHEN, SYDVKM. V was shortened by 8 bases and J by 8 bases, with 15 bases between the two germline ends.

The chain links TRBV4-3 to TRBJ2-1; TRBD1 aligns across 8 bases. V trimming: 2 bases; J trimming: 9 bases; junction bases outside the gene matches: 6. The germline V gene encodes CDR1 LGHNA and CDR2 YSLEER. The CDR3 is 14 amino acids. DNA for the CDR3: TGCGCCAGCAGCCAATCAGGGGGCCGGGTTGAGCAGTTCTTC. Encoded protein: CASSQSGGRVEQFF.

The chain uses TRBV4-3 and TRBJ1-1; weak D call: TRBD1 (6 bases). CDR1 and CDR2 from the germline V gene are LGHNA and YSLEER. V lost 2 bases to trimming and J lost 4 bases, with 8 bases between them. The CDR3 has 13 amino acids. In DNA, the CDR3 is TGCGCCAGCAGCCAATCCAGGGGCACTGAAGCTTTCTTT. Its translation is CASSQSRGTEAFF.

This chain uses TRBV18 with TRBJ2-3, with no clear D. Germline CDR1 KGHSH, CDR2 LQKENI. Trimming stripped 6 bases from V and 0 bases from J, with 10 bases between. The CDR3 sequence is 14 residues long. The CDR3: CASSRYTSTDTQYF. The CDR3 region has the DNA TGTGCCAGCTCCCGGTATACTAGCACAGATACGCAGTATTTT.

The chain couples TRBV5-1 to TRBJ1-1, with a weak D call TRBD1 (5 bases). CDR3 length: 16 amino acids. Trimming shortened V by 0 bases and J by 4 bases, and 16 bases separated the two germline ends. Per germline, CDR1 SGHRS and CDR2 YFSETQ. The CDR3 loop reads CASSLVEGRLSTEAFF. The CDR3 DNA follows: TGCGCCAGCAGCTTGGTGGAGGGACGGTTGAGCACTGAAGCTTTCTTT.

The chain uses TRBV25-1 and TRBJ1-4; TRBD1 agrees at 10 bases. Looked up from germline, CDR1 is MGHDK and CDR2 is SYGVNS. The CDR3 consists of 15 residues. Germline trimming cut 4 bases from V and 4 bases from J; bases unmatched to any gene: 3. The CDR3 loop reads CASSGRTGGNEKLFF. The CDR3 DNA reads as TGTGCCAGCAGTGGGAGGACAGGGGGTAATGAAAAACTGTTTTTT.

V is TRBV6-5 and J is TRBJ2-3; weak D call: TRBD2 (7 bases). This CDR3 spans 16 amino acids. Per the germline V gene, CDR1 is MNHEY and CDR2 is SVGAGI. Between the trimmed V and J ends, which lost 0 bases and 6 bases, there was a span of 16 bases. The CDR3 reads CASSYSVRGAGDTQYF. CDR3 in DNA: TGTGCCAGCAGTTACTCGGTACGGGGGGCCGGGGATACGCAGTATTTT.

The chain carries TRBV25-1 and TRBJ2-7; 7 bases map to TRBD1. The length of the CDR3 is 15 residues. After removal of 7 bases from V and 2 bases from J, the junction contained 11 bases not matched to a gene. The germline V gene encodes CDR1 MGHDK and CDR2 SYGVNS. The CDR3 DNA is TGTGCCAGCAAAAAACAGGGGACCAACCCCTACGAGCAGTACTTC. It yields the protein CASKKQGTNPYEQYF.

This clone was picked up one time. The gene calls are TRBV4-3 and TRBJ2-7, with 9 bases lining up with TRBD2. CDR1 is LGHNA, CDR2 YSLEER, per germline. The CDR3 length is 16 residues. The J segment lost 4 bases and the V segment lost 3 bases, leaving 10 bases of the junction unmatched. In DNA, the CDR3 is TGCGCCAGCAGCCATGTGAGTAGCGGGAGTGATTACGAGCAGTACTTC. Encoded protein: CASSHVSSGSDYEQYF.

The chain recombines TRBV9 with TRBJ1-2, with 9 bases that match TRBD1. This CDR3 is 15 amino acids long. Germline V gene lookup returns CDR1 SGDLS and CDR2 YYNGEE. After removal of 1 base from V and 3 bases from J, the junction contained 4 bases not matched to a gene. The CDR3 sequence: CASSVRWTGDYGYTF. As DNA, the CDR3 is TGTGCCAGCAGCGTACGTTGGACAGGGGACTATGGCTACACCTTC.

The chain uses TRBV5-1 and TRBJ2-4; TRBD1 matches at 7 bases. V shed 4 bases, J shed 5 bases, and the junction held 3 bases outside the gene matches. Germline V gene data show CDR1 as SGHRS and CDR2 as YFSETQ. This CDR3 contains 13 residues. For the CDR3, the DNA is TGCGCCAGCAGCCCAGGGGGAGAAAACATTCAGTACTTC. Protein sequence: CASSPGGENIQYF.